This TCR beta chain was identified during a study of neoadjuvant anti-PD-1 for oral cavity cancer. Study-wide background: Non-progressing patients received a fourth nivolumab dose near day 43, then surgery on days 50-56.

Trimming shortened V by 1 base and J by 5 bases, and 14 bases separated the two germline ends. Per germline, CDR1 SGHAT and CDR2 FQNNGV. This CDR3 spans 16 amino acids. Sequencing used immunoSEQ multiplex PCR; TCRdb keeps in-frame clones, though not all of them. The data contain about 72,000 clones, around 83% of them seen just once; the ten biggest clones take up roughly 3.5%. The sequences come from PBMCs, collected before nivolumab (anti-PD-1) treatment. The TCR was taken from a person aged 40 to 85 with oral cavity squamous cell carcinoma. V and J are TRBV11-2 and TRBJ2-2; possible D gene TRBD2, 5 bases. The CDR3 loop is CASSLVGRRWTGELFF. In nucleotides, the CDR3 is TGTGCCAGCAGCTTAGTAGGCAGGAGGTGGACCGGGGAGCTGTTTTTT. Full variable domain (remainder filled in from reference TRBV11-2 and TRBJ2-2): EAGVAQSPRYKIIEKRQSVAFWCNPISGHATLYWYQQILGQGPKLLIQFQNNGVVDDSQLPKDRFSAERLKGVDSTLKIQPAKLEDSAVYLCASSLVGRRWTGELFFGEGSRLTVL.